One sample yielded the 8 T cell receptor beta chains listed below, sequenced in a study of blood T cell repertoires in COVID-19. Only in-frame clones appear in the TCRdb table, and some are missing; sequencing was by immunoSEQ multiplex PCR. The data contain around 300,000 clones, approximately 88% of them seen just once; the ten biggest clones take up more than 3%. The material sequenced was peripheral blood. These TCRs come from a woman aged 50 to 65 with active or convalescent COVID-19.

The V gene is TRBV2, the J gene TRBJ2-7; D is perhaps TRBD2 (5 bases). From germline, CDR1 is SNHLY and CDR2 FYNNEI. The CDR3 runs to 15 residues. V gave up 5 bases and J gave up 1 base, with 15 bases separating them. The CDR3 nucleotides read TGTGCCAGCAGTCTAACAGCGACTACTTCCTACGAGCAGTACTTC. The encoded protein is CASSLTATTSYEQYF.

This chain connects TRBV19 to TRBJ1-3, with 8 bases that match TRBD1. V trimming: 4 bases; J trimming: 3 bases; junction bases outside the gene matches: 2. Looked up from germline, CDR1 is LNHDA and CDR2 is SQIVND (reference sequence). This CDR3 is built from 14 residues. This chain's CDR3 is CASSSRGLGNTIYF. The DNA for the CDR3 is TGTGCCAGTAGTAGCAGGGGGCTTGGAAACACCATATATTTT.

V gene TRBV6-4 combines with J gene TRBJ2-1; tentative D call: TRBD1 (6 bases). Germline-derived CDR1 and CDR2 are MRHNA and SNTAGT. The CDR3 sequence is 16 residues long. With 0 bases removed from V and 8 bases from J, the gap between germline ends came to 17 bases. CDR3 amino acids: CASSDSYTTRGYEQFF. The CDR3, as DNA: TGTGCCAGCAGTGACTCCTATACGACGAGGGGGTATGAGCAGTTCTTC.

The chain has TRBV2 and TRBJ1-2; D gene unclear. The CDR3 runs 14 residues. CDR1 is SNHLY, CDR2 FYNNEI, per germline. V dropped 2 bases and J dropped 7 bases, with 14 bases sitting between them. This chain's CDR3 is CASSEMLNRGGYTF. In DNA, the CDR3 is TGTGCCAGCAGTGAAATGCTAAACCGGGGTGGCTACACCTTC.

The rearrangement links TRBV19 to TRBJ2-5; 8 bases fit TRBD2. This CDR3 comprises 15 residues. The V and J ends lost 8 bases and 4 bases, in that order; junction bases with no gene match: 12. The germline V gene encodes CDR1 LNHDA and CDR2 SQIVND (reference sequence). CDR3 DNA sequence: TGTGCCAGTGTAGCGGGACAAGGAGGGCCAGAGACCCAGTACTTC. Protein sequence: CASVAGQGGPETQYF.

The CDR3 is CASNEGGEYGYTF. CDR3 DNA sequence: TGTGCCAGCAACGAAGGGGGCGAATATGGCTACACCTTC. The chain carries TRBV6-5 and TRBJ1-2; 7 nucleotides agree with TRBD1. The CDR3 consists of 13 residues. CDR1 is MNHEY, CDR2 SVGAGI, per germline. Trimming at V came to 7 bases and at J to 5 bases, leaving 7 bases not matched to a gene.

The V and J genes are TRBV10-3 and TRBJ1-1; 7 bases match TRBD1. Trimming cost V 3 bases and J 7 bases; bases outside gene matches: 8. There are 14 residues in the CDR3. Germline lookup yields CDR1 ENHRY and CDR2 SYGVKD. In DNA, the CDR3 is TGTGCCATCAGTGATGGACAGGTTGGGGGTGAAGCTTTCTTT. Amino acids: CAISDGQVGGEAFF.

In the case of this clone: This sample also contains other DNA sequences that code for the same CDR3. The CDR3, as DNA: TGTGCCAGCTCACCCGAGGCGGACTATGGCTACACCTTC. Amino acid sequence: CASSPEADYGYTF. This rearrangement joins TRBV18 to TRBJ1-2, with D hard to call. This CDR3 contains 13 residues. The V gene's germline CDR1 is KGHSH and CDR2 LQKENI. V lost 3 bases and J 3 bases, leaving 8 bases between the germline ends. Filled out from reference TRBV18 and TRBJ1-2, the complete variable domain reads NAGVMQNPRHLVRRRGQEARLRCSPMKGHSHVYWYRQLPEEGLKFMVYLQKENIIDESGMPKERFSAEFPKEGPSILRIQQVVRGDSAAYFCASSPEADYGYTFGSGTRLTVV.